These T cell receptor beta chains were read from a single sample in a study of T cells expressing NK-cell markers. Reanalyzing the 5' RACE reads, TCRdb keeps one entry per CDR3 protein, without DNA. The ten most abundant clones cover more than 3.5% of a sample with around 260,000 distinct CDR3 sequences. Material for sequencing was blood T cells: a sorted CD56 or NKG2C T cell subset, CD4+ or CD8+ T cells, or bulk PBMC T cells (not recorded which). The receptor set was obtained from a woman between 18 and 70 years old in good health. Each CDR3 is given with its conserved first and last residue. Fields, in order: CDR3 length, V gene, J gene, CDR3 protein.

len: 11
v_gene: TRBV29-1
j_gene: TRBJ2-3
CDR3aa: CSVGRGDTQYF

len: 14
v_gene: TRBV3-1
j_gene: TRBJ2-3
CDR3aa: CASTRRGMGDTQYF

len: 13
v_gene: TRBV19
j_gene: TRBJ2-7
CDR3aa: CASGAGQGNEQYF

len: 15
v_gene: TRBV11-2
j_gene: TRBJ2-2
CDR3aa: CASSFGGQGPGELFF

len: 14
v_gene: TRBV10-3
j_gene: TRBJ2-1
CDR3aa: CAISGQGAENEQFF

len: 14
v_gene: TRBV4-2
j_gene: TRBJ2-3
CDR3aa: CASSQNRGGDTQYF

len: 13
v_gene: TRBV5-6
j_gene: TRBJ2-3
CDR3aa: CASSLDGGRTQYF

len: 14
v_gene: TRBV2
j_gene: TRBJ2-3
CDR3aa: CASSEQGAQDTQYF

len: 11
v_gene: TRBV24-1
j_gene: TRBJ2-1
CDR3aa: CATSKTREQFF

len: 11
v_gene: TRBV6-2/TRBV6-3
j_gene: TRBJ2-3
CDR3aa: CASQRGDTQYF

len: 13
v_gene: TRBV29-1
j_gene: TRBJ1-2
CDR3aa: CSVDTYGNYGYTF

len: 16
v_gene: TRBV19
j_gene: TRBJ1-6
CDR3aa: CASTPPLGIYNSPLHF

len: 13
v_gene: TRBV12-3/TRBV12-4
j_gene: TRBJ2-5
CDR3aa: CASRDRYQETQYF

len: 13
v_gene: TRBV6-2/TRBV6-3
j_gene: TRBJ1-5
CDR3aa: CASSSPGGRPQHF

len: 14
v_gene: TRBV20-1
j_gene: TRBJ2-7
CDR3aa: CSARDLQVSYEQYF

len: 16
v_gene: TRBV9
j_gene: TRBJ2-3
CDR3aa: CASCPTSGGETDTQYF

len: 13
v_gene: TRBV11-2
j_gene: TRBJ2-5
CDR3aa: CASSSGLKETQYF

len: 15
v_gene: TRBV14
j_gene: TRBJ2-7
CDR3aa: CASSLGLATYYEQYF

len: 15
v_gene: TRBV20-1
j_gene: TRBJ2-5
CDR3aa: CSARDRRTGSETQYF

len: 15
v_gene: TRBV7-2
j_gene: TRBJ2-5
CDR3aa: CASSLIFPNQETQYF

len: 15
v_gene: TRBV5-1
j_gene: TRBJ1-2
CDR3aa: CASSLGLSGSSGYTF

len: 15
v_gene: TRBV7-6
j_gene: TRBJ1-2
CDR3aa: CASSPQQGTNYGYTF

len: 15
v_gene: TRBV20-1
j_gene: TRBJ1-2
CDR3aa: CSARDRLQGAGGYTF

len: 16
v_gene: TRBV6-5
j_gene: TRBJ2-2
CDR3aa: CASSYETSRNTGELFF

len: 14
v_gene: TRBV6-1
j_gene: TRBJ1-1
CDR3aa: CASSFLGGDTEAFF

len: 13
v_gene: TRBV5-1
j_gene: TRBJ2-1
CDR3aa: CASSSSRYNEQFF

len: 14
v_gene: TRBV2
j_gene: TRBJ2-1
CDR3aa: CASSERPSYNEQFF

len: 13
v_gene: TRBV9
j_gene: TRBJ2-1
CDR3aa: CASSVRAYNEQFF

len: 14
v_gene: TRBV20-1
j_gene: TRBJ1-1
CDR3aa: CSASRGEGTTEAFF

len: 14
v_gene: TRBV7-2
j_gene: TRBJ1-2
CDR3aa: CASSPGTGMYGYTF

len: 14
v_gene: TRBV9
j_gene: TRBJ2-7
CDR3aa: CASSPRQTFYEQYF

len: 17
v_gene: TRBV7-2
j_gene: TRBJ2-2
CDR3aa: CASSSRGRTGDTGELFF

len: 12
v_gene: TRBV7-9
j_gene: TRBJ1-1
CDR3aa: CASSLGDREAFF

len: 17
v_gene: TRBV6-5
j_gene: TRBJ2-1
CDR3aa: CASSYSRGGTGSNEQFF

len: 14
v_gene: TRBV7-6
j_gene: TRBJ2-1
CDR3aa: CASRLASSYNEQFF

len: 15
v_gene: TRBV9
j_gene: TRBJ2-4
CDR3aa: CASSVGQGGQNIQYF

len: 16
v_gene: TRBV7-2
j_gene: TRBJ1-1
CDR3aa: CASSLGQGALNTEAFF

len: 15
v_gene: TRBV5-1
j_gene: TRBJ2-5
CDR3aa: CASRSTGRGQETQYF

len: 14
v_gene: TRBV5-1
j_gene: TRBJ1-6
CDR3aa: CASSLNRVDSPLHF

len: 13
v_gene: TRBV12-3/TRBV12-4
j_gene: TRBJ1-2
CDR3aa: CASSFAEGRGYTF

len: 13
v_gene: TRBV14
j_gene: TRBJ2-7
CDR3aa: CASSQISQGEQYF

len: 15
v_gene: TRBV5-1
j_gene: TRBJ1-2
CDR3aa: CASSPQPAFDYGYTF

len: 15
v_gene: TRBV4-2
j_gene: TRBJ2-4
CDR3aa: CASSQEGGVKNIQYF

len: 11
v_gene: TRBV12-3/TRBV12-4
j_gene: TRBJ2-3
CDR3aa: CASRQTDTQYF

len: 16
v_gene: TRBV6-5
j_gene: TRBJ2-5
CDR3aa: CASSYDLAANQETQYF

len: 15
v_gene: TRBV20-1
j_gene: TRBJ2-3
CDR3aa: CSASKDRGWEDTQYF

len: 15
v_gene: TRBV18
j_gene: TRBJ2-1
CDR3aa: CASSPSSGIYNEQFF

len: 14
v_gene: TRBV30
j_gene: TRBJ2-5
CDR3aa: CAWSVRAGVETQYF

len: 12
v_gene: TRBV11-1
j_gene: TRBJ2-7
CDR3aa: CASSLVVGEQYF

len: 17
v_gene: TRBV4-2
j_gene: TRBJ2-3
CDR3aa: CASSQDPAGARRDTQYF

len: 13
v_gene: TRBV2
j_gene: TRBJ2-1
CDR3aa: CASSEAFSGKRFF

len: 15
v_gene: TRBV20-1
j_gene: TRBJ2-3
CDR3aa: CSAPQRGLSTDTQYF

len: 15
v_gene: TRBV5-1
j_gene: TRBJ2-5
CDR3aa: CASSSQAGDGETQYF

len: 16
v_gene: TRBV29-1
j_gene: TRBJ1-1
CDR3aa: CSVEEGQVGLNTEAFF

len: 13
v_gene: TRBV28
j_gene: TRBJ2-4
CDR3aa: CAQGGGPKNIQYF

len: 14
v_gene: TRBV2
j_gene: TRBJ2-2
CDR3aa: CASRGGVNTGELFF